This is a list of T cell receptor beta chains from one sample in a study of blood T cell repertoires in COVID-19. The method was immunoSEQ multiplex PCR; TCRdb's version includes in-frame clones alone and lacks a portion of them. The table lists roughly 150,000 clones, roughly 90% of them singletons. The sample taken for sequencing was peripheral blood. The receptors stem from a man aged 18 to 35 with COVID-19, enrolled during active disease. Each CDR3 is given with its conserved first and last residue. A D gene is named only where the DNA matches it firmly. The size entry is marked missing in some rows and otherwise reads once, few, many or a size class.

CSVIAGIGNQPQHF	TGCAGCGTCATCGCGGGGATTGGCAATCAGCCCCAGCATTTT	TRBV29-1	TRBJ1-5	14	few	.
CAWSVYRESYGYTF	TGTGCCTGGAGTGTCTACAGGGAAAGCTATGGCTACACCTTC	TRBV30	TRBJ1-2	14	.	.
CSVGGGTVYEQYF	TGCAGCGTTGGAGGGGGCACAGTCTACGAGCAGTACTTC	TRBV29-1	TRBJ2-7	13	.	TRBD1
CASSFAGATNEKLLF	TGTGCCAGCAGTTTCGCCGGAGCAACTAATGAAAAACTGCTTTTT	TRBV28	TRBJ1-4	15	.	.
CATSDHFGKDRTYEQYF	TGTGCCACCAGTGACCATTTCGGCAAGGACAGAACCTACGAGCAGTACTTC	TRBV24-1	TRBJ2-7	17	.	.
CASSRLHYEQYF	TGTGCCAGCAGCCGACTCCACTACGAGCAGTACTTC	TRBV14	TRBJ2-7	12	.	.
CASSPGTGHEQYF	TGTGCCAGCAGCCCCGGGACAGGCCACGAGCAGTACTTC	TRBV7-9	TRBJ2-7	13	.	TRBD1
CASSGTGGSRPQHF	TGTGCCAGCAGTGGGACAGGGGGCTCTCGGCCCCAGCATTTT	TRBV27	TRBJ1-5	14	.	TRBD1
CASSPLAGFHQPQHF	TGTGCCAGCAGTCCTCTCGCGGGATTTCATCAGCCCCAGCATTTT	TRBV28	TRBJ1-5	15	.	.
CASSSSTAPQHF	TGTGCCAGCAGCTCGTCGACAGCGCCCCAGCATTTT	TRBV7-9	TRBJ1-5	12	few	.
CASSLGGSSSYEQYF	TGTGCCAGCAGCCTGGGAGGTTCCAGCTCCTACGAGCAGTACTTC	TRBV7-2	TRBJ2-7	15	once	.
CASSSAVRAYNEQFF	TGTGCCAGCAGCTCCGCGGTCAGAGCGTACAATGAGCAGTTCTTC	TRBV11-3	TRBJ2-1	15	.	.
CASSYPSVDYGYTF	TGTGCCAGCAGTTACCCTTCAGTGGACTATGGCTACACCTTC	TRBV6-5	TRBJ1-2	14	once	.
CSVGLTANTEAFF	TGCAGCGTTGGGCTGACAGCGAACACTGAAGCTTTCTTT	TRBV29-1	TRBJ1-1	13	once	.
CASSETGGLGYTF	TGTGCCAGCAGTGAGACAGGGGGCCTTGGCTACACCTTC	TRBV6-1	TRBJ1-2	13	.	TRBD1
CASSVGGTGLTEAFF	TGTGCCAGCAGCGTAGGGGGGACAGGGCTCACTGAAGCTTTCTTT	TRBV9	TRBJ1-1	15	.	TRBD1
CASSGASRDRGLPTQYF	TGCGCCAGCAGCGGCGCCTCGCGGGACAGGGGGTTGCCTACGCAGTATTTT	TRBV5-1	TRBJ2-3	17	.	TRBD1
CASSLKSPPGNTEAFF	TGTGCCAGCAGCTTAAAATCCCCCCCAGGGAACACTGAAGCTTTCTTT	TRBV7-2	TRBJ1-1	16	.	.
CASSLVRAVFYEQFF	TGTGCCAGCAGCTTGGTCAGGGCGGTTTTCTATGAGCAGTTCTTC	TRBV5-8	TRBJ2-1	15	.	.
CASSPQGSGTDTQYF	TGTGCCAGCAGCCCACAAGGTAGCGGCACAGATACGCAGTATTTT	TRBV9	TRBJ2-3	15	.	.
CASSRAMGQYF	TGTGCCAGCAGTAGAGCGATGGGGCAGTATTTT	TRBV12-3/TRBV12-4	TRBJ2-3	11	.	.
CATSDLGKDRVGEQFF	TGTGCCACCAGTGACCTCGGAAAAGACAGGGTCGGGGAGCAGTTCTTC	TRBV24-1	TRBJ2-1	16	.	TRBD1
CASSLGANPYEQYF	TGTGCCAGCAGCTTAGGAGCGAACCCCTACGAGCAGTACTTC	TRBV7-9	TRBJ2-7	14	.	.
CASSPEISGDNEKLLF	TGTGCCAGCAGCCCCGAGATTTCAGGGGATAATGAAAAACTGCTTTTT	TRBV7-6	TRBJ1-4	16	.	.
CSASVGQGTYEQYF	TGCAGTGCTAGTGTGGGACAGGGTACCTACGAGCAGTACTTC	TRBV20-1	TRBJ2-7	14	.	TRBD1
CASKWRGTQYF	TGTGCCAGCAAGTGGCGGGGAACCCAGTACTTC	TRBV6-5	TRBJ2-5	11	.	.
CASSYYGTGGDEQFF	TGTGCCAGCAGCTACTATGGGACAGGGGGGGATGAGCAGTTCTTC	TRBV3-1/TRBV3-2	TRBJ2-1	15	.	TRBD1
CASSLGPGGPGDTQYF	TGTGCCAGCAGCTTAGGACCGGGAGGGCCTGGAGATACGCAGTATTTT	TRBV11-3	TRBJ2-3	16	.	TRBD2
CASGFAGELFF	TGTGCTAGTGGTTTCGCCGGGGAGCTGTTTTTT	TRBV12-5	TRBJ2-2	11	.	.
CASSFRQGPAYEQYF	TGTGCCAGCAGCTTCCGACAGGGGCCGGCCTACGAGCAGTACTTC	TRBV7-8	TRBJ2-7	15	.	TRBD1
CASSSGLRTEAFF	TGTGCCAGCAGCTCTGGGCTTCGGACTGAAGCTTTCTTT	TRBV11-2	TRBJ1-1	13	.	.
CASSVGAGGPPYNEQFF	TGTGCCAGCAGCGTAGGAGCGGGAGGGCCCCCCTACAATGAGCAGTTCTTC	TRBV9	TRBJ2-1	17	.	TRBD2
CARGDRGGNYGYTF	TGTGCCAGGGGCGACAGGGGAGGTAACTATGGCTACACCTTC	TRBV2	TRBJ1-2	14	once	TRBD1
CASSQGDEAFF	TGTGCCAGCAGCCAAGGCGATGAAGCTTTCTTT	TRBV3-1/TRBV3-2	TRBJ1-1	11	.	.
CASSIGQGMGTEAFF	TGTGCCAGTAGTATCGGACAGGGGATGGGCACTGAAGCTTTCTTT	TRBV19	TRBJ1-1	15	.	TRBD1
CASSQPSGLSYNEQFF	TGTGCCAGCAGCCAACCTAGCGGGTTAAGCTACAATGAGCAGTTCTTC	TRBV7-9	TRBJ2-1	16	.	TRBD2
CASSQVRAIQGVFNEKLLF	TGCGCCAGCAGCCAAGTCAGGGCCATCCAGGGGGTTTTTAATGAAAAACTGCTTTTT	TRBV4-1	TRBJ1-4	19	.	TRBD1
CASRSGKNTEAFF	TGTGCCAGCAGGTCGGGTAAGAACACTGAAGCTTTCTTT	TRBV27	TRBJ1-1	13	.	.
CASRTGASNQPQHF	TGTGCCAGTAGGACAGGGGCTAGCAATCAGCCCCAGCATTTT	TRBV6-5	TRBJ1-5	14	once	TRBD1
CASSSYSGANVLTF	TGTGCCAGCTCATCCTACTCTGGGGCCAACGTCCTGACTTTC	TRBV18	TRBJ2-6	14	.	.
CASSLVTLGAGDEQYF	TGTGCCAGCAGCTTAGTCACTCTGGGTGCAGGGGACGAGCAGTACTTC	TRBV7-9	TRBJ2-7	16	.	.
CASSRTGDQPQHF	TGTGCCAGCAGCCGGACAGGAGATCAGCCCCAGCATTTT	TRBV6-5	TRBJ1-5	13	once	TRBD1
CASSESSGVNSPLHF	TGTGCCAGCAGTGAAAGTTCGGGTGTAAATTCACCCCTCCACTTT	TRBV2	TRBJ1-6	15	.	.
CASSWTGRSSYEQYF	TGTGCCAGTAGTTGGACAGGGCGGAGCTCCTACGAGCAGTACTTC	TRBV19	TRBJ2-7	15	.	TRBD1
CASSTSVGDRNQPQHF	TGTGCCAGCAGTACCTCCGTTGGGGACAGAAATCAGCCCCAGCATTTT	TRBV27	TRBJ1-5	16	.	TRBD1
CASRPSPASYNEQFF	TGTGCCAGCAGACCTAGTCCGGCTTCCTACAATGAGCAGTTCTTC	TRBV2	TRBJ2-1	15	.	.
CASRRTGSSYNEQFF	TGTGCCAGCAGACGGACAGGTAGCTCCTACAATGAGCAGTTCTTC	TRBV6-5	TRBJ2-1	15	.	TRBD1
CASSRVATTDTQYF	TGTGCCAGCAGTCGTGTAGCTACCACAGATACGCAGTATTTT	TRBV6-6	TRBJ2-3	14	.	.
CASRTTGNEQYF	TGTGCCAGCAGGACGACAGGGAACGAGCAGTACTTC	TRBV6-5	TRBJ2-7	12	.	TRBD1
CASSPWTSGSTDTQYF	TGTGCCAGCAGCCCTTGGACTAGCGGGAGTACGGATACGCAGTATTTT	TRBV7-8	TRBJ2-3	16	once	TRBD2
CSVGGGNSGNTIYF	TGCAGCGTTGGAGGGGGCAACTCTGGAAACACCATATATTTT	TRBV29-1	TRBJ1-3	14	.	TRBD1
CASSLGQDTQYF	TGTGCCAGCAGCCTTGGACAGGATACGCAGTATTTT	TRBV13	TRBJ2-3	12	.	.
CASSRTLQGNYGYTF	TGCGCCAGCAGCCGCACCTTACAGGGGAACTATGGCTACACCTTC	TRBV4-3	TRBJ1-2	15	.	TRBD1
CASRTSREDEQYF	TGTGCAAGTCGCACTAGTAGGGAGGACGAGCAGTACTTC	TRBV12-2	TRBJ2-7	13	.	.
CASSRASGTGVGGYTF	TGCGCCAGCAGCCGAGCATCCGGGACAGGGGTGGGTGGCTACACCTTC	TRBV5-1	TRBJ1-2	16	.	TRBD1
CASSRSGLAGEASTDTQYF	TGTGCCAGCAGCCGATCGGGACTAGCGGGGGAAGCGAGCACAGATACGCAGTATTTT	TRBV7-9	TRBJ2-3	19	.	TRBD2
CASSFRLDSGPYEQYF	TGTGCCAGCAGCTTCCGCCTGGATAGCGGTCCCTACGAGCAGTACTTC	TRBV5-5	TRBJ2-7	16	.	.
CASSTRLTGELFF	TGTGCCAGCAGCACACGACTGACCGGGGAGCTGTTTTTT	TRBV7-7	TRBJ2-2	13	.	.
CASSSGSKIEQYF	TGTGCCAGCAGCTCCGGGAGTAAGATCGAGCAGTACTTC	TRBV13	TRBJ2-7	13	.	.